This T cell receptor (beta chain) was profiled in a study of shared clonotypes between healthy human individuals. Germline-derived CDR1 and CDR2 are KGHSH and LQKENI. The CDR3 has 16 residues. V lost 0 bases and J 0 bases, leaving 12 bases between the germline ends. Every subset had its genomic DNA shared out evenly among several immunoSEQ plates. Produced via immunoSEQ multiplex PCR; TCRdb's table is partial and in-frame only. The data show approximately 1,500,000 clones, around 98% seen once. Sequencing was performed on naive CD4+ T cells sorted from blood. Subset here: CD45RA+ positively selected. The gene calls are TRBV18 and TRBJ2-7, with D perhaps given as TRBD1 or TRBD2 (5 bases each). The clonotype originates from a man aged 30 to 39 in good health. The CDR3 nucleotides read TGTGCCAGCTCACCACCGGGACCAGTACGCTCCTACGAGCAGTACTTC. This sequence encodes CASSPPGPVRSYEQYF. Based on the CDR3 plus reference TRBV18 and TRBJ2-7, the full variable domain is NAGVMQNPRHLVRRRGQEARLRCSPMKGHSHVYWYRQLPEEGLKFMVYLQKENIIDESGMPKERFSAEFPKEGPSILRIQQVVRGDSAAYFCASSPPGPVRSYEQYFGPGTRLTVT.